Sequencing of this T cell receptor beta chain was carried out in a study of blood T cell repertoires in COVID-19. Across the study: Collection of acute and convalescent COVID-19 samples took place in the United States, Italy and Spain.

Authors' data handling: Amplification with reference gene primers provided the estimates of nucleated cell counts. Data came from immunoSEQ multiplex PCR; TCRdb stores just in-frame clones and leaves some out. V, J and clone size are those of that table, while D and trimming were read from the DNA. Among about 150,000 clones listed, around 80% were seen once. The CDR3 extends over 16 amino acids. Trimming took 0 bases from V and 4 from J, leaving 13 bases between them. Germline CDR1 SGDLS, CDR2 YYNGEE. The chain carries TRBV9 and TRBJ2-2; D may be TRBD1 (6 bases). The sequence came from a man in his sixties with acute or convalescent COVID-19. Specimen: peripheral blood. The CDR3: CASSVVGQPRTGELFF. CDR3 bases: TGTGCCAGCAGCGTAGTAGGACAGCCCCGCACCGGGGAGCTGTTTTTT.